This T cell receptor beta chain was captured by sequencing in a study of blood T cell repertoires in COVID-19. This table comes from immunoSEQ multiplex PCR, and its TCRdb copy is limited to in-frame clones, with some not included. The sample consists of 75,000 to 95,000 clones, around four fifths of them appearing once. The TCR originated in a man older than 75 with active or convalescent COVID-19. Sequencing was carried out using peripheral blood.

CDR3 in amino acids: CASSPRQGLDEQYV. As DNA, the CDR3 is TGTGCCAGCAGTCCGAGACAGGGCTTGGACGAGCAGTACGTC. The J gene is TRBJ2-7, the V gene TRBV6-5, with 7 bases matching TRBD1. The CDR3 runs to 14 residues. Germline V gives CDR1 MNHEY, CDR2 SVGAGI. Trimming removed 5 bases from V and 5 bases from J; junction bases left unmatched: 9.